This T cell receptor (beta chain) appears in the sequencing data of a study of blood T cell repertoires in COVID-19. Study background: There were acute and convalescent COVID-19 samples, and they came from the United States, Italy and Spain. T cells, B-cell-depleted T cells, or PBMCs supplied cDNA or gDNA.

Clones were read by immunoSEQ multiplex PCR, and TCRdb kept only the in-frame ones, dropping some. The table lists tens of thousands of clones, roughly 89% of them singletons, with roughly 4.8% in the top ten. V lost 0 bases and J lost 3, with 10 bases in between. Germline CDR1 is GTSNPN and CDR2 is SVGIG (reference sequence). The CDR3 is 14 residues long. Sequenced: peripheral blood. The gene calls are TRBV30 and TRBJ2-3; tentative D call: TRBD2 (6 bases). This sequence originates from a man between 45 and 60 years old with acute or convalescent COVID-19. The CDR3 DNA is TGTGCCTGGAGTGTCGGGGCGGGAACAGATACGCAGTATTTT. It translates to CAWSVGAGTDTQYF.